This T cell receptor beta chain was found in a study of response to subunit inactivated influenza vaccine. The study, taken as a whole, reports: That few new T cells are recruited by each seasonal influenza vaccination was the authors' suggestion.

This clonotype came up many times. Its antigen is not identified. The junction had 8 bases not matched to a gene; V was cut back by 6 bases and J by 3 bases. The CDR3 sequence is 14 residues long. Germline CDR1 MNHEY, CDR2 SVGEGT. TCRdb called the RT-PCR reads again in MiXCR, with one record for every CDR3 protein. In the table there are under 200,000 distinct CDR3 sequences, about 10% of which are singletons. This sequence originates from a man between 50 and 75 years old who received an inactivated influenza vaccine. The genes are TRBV6-2 or TRBV6-3 and TRBJ2-7; 7 bases are shared with TRBD1. Sequencing used CD8+ T cells sorted from PBMCs, obtained 23 to 25 months after vaccination. The DNA for the CDR3 is TGTGCCAGCAGCCGACCGGGACAGCTCTACGAGCAGTACTTC. Amino acid sequence: CASSRPGQLYEQYF.